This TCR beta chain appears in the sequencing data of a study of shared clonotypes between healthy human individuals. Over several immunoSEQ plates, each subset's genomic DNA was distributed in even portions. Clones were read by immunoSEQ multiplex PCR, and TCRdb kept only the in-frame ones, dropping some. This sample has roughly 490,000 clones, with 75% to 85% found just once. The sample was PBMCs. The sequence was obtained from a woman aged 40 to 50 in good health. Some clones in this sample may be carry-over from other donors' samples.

CDR3 sequence (DNA): TGTGCCAGCAGCGTAACAGGGACAGGGGGGTACGAGCAGTACTTC. Translation gives CASSVTGTGGYEQYF. The chain uses TRBV9 and TRBJ2-7; 11 bases line up with TRBD1. Germline assignment: CDR1 SGDLS and CDR2 YYNGEE. This CDR3 region has 15 residues. V trimming: 1 base; J trimming: 4 bases; junction bases outside the gene matches: 4.